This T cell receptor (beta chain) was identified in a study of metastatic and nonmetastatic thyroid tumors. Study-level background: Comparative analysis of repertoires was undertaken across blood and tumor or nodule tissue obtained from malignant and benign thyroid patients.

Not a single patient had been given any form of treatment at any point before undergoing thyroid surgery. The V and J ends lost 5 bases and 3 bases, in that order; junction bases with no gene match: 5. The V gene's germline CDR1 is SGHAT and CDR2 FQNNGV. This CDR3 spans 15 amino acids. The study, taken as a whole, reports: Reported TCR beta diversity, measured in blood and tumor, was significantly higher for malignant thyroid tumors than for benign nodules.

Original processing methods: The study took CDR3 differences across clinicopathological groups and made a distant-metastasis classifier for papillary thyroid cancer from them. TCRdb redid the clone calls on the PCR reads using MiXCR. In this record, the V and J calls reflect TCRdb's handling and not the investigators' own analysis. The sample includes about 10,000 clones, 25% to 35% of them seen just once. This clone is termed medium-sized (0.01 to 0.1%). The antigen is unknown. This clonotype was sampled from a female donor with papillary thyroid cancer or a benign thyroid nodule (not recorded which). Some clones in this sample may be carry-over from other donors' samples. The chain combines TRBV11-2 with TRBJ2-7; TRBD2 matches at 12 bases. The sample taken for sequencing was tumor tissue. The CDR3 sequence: CASSPPGLAGYEQYF. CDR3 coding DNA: TGTGCCAGCAGCCCCCCGGGACTAGCGGGCTACGAGCAGTACTTC.